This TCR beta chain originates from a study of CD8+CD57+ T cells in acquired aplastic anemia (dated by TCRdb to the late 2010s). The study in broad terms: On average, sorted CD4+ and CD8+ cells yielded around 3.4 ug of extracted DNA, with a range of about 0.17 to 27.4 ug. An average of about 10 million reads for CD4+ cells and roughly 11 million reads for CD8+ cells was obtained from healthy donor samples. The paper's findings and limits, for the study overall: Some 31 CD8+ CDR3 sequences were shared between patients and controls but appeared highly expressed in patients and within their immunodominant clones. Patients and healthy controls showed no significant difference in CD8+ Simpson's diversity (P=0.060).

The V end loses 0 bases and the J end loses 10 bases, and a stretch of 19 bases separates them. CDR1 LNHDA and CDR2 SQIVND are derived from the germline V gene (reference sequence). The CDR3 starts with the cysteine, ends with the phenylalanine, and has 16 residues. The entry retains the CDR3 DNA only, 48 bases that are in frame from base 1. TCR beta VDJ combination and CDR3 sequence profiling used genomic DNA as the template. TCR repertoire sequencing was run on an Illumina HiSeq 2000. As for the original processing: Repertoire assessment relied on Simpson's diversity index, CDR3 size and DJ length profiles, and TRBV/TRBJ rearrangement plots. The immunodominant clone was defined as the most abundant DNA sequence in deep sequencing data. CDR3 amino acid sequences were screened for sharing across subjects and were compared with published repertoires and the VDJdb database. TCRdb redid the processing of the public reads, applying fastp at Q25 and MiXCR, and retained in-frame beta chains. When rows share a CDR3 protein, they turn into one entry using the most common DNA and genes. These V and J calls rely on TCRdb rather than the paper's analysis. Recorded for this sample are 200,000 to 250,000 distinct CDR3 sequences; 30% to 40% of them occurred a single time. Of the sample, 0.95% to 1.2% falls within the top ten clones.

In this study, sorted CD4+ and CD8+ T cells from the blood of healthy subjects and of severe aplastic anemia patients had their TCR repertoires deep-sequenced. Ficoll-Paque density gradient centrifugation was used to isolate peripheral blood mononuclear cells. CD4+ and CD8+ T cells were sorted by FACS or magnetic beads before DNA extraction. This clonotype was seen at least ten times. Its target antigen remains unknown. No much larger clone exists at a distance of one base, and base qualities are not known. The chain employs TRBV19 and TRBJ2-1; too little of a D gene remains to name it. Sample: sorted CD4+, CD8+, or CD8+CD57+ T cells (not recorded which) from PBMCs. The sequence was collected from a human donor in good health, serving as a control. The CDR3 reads CASSIDVDEALSEQFF. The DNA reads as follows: TGTGCCAGTAGTATAGACGTAGATGAGGCCCTGAGCGAGCAGTTCTTC.